Given below is one TCR beta chain in context. Participant ages covered about 18 to 89 years across 24 US areas. The source of the sample is a study of blood T cell repertoires in COVID-19. About the research overall: Italy, Spain and the United States were the sources of the convalescent and acute COVID-19 samples. From T cells, B-cell-depleted T cells, or PBMCs came the material, which was cDNA or gDNA.

Generated by immunoSEQ multiplex PCR, the TCRdb table keeps only in-frame clones and is missing some. The sample carries about 440,000 clones, 90% recorded once. Germline V gene sequence: CDR1 LNHDA, CDR2 SQIVND (reference sequence). The CDR3 is 12 residues long. Trimming pared 6 bases from V and 10 bases from J, leaving 13 bases between. This TCR derives from a young man who had recovered from COVID-19. Sequenced material: PBMCs or T cells enriched from blood (not recorded which). The chain is built from TRBV19 and TRBJ2-1; D is perhaps TRBD1 (6 bases). The CDR3 loop is CASSIQGKEQFF. As DNA, the CDR3 is TGTGCCAGTAGCATACAGGGCAAAGAGCAGTTCTTC.